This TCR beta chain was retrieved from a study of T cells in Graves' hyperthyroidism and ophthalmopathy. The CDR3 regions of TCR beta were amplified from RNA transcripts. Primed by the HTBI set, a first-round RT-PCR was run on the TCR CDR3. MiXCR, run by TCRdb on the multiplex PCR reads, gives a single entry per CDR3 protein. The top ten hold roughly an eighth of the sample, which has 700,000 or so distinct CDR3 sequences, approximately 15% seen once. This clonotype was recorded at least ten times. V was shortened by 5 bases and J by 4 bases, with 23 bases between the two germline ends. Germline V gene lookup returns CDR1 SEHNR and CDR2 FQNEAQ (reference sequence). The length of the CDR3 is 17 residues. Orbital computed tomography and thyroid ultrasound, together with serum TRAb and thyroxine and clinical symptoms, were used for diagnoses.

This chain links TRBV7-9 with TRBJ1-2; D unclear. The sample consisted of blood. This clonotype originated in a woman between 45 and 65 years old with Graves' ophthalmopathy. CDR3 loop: CASSNGQVALKSYGYTF. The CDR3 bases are TGTGCCAGCAGCAACGGCCAGGTGGCGTTAAAATCCTATGGCTACACCTTC.